This T cell receptor (beta chain) emerged from a study of control samples from healthy donors and cancer patients. Germline V lookup: CDR1 DFQATT, CDR2 SNEGSKA (reference sequence). This CDR3 spans 13 amino acids. V was clipped by 3 bases and J by 3 bases, with 11 bases between them. Clones were read by immunoSEQ multiplex PCR, and TCRdb kept only the in-frame ones, dropping some. Among 150,000 or so clones listed, approximately 93% were seen once. V usage is TRBV20-1 and J usage is TRBJ1-2; D may be TRBD1 (5 bases). The sequencing sample was made of blood. The TCR originated in a man younger than 30 in good health. CDR3 sequence (DNA): TGCAGTGCTAGTATAGGGGTGGACTATGGCTACACCTTC. As protein: CSASIGVDYGYTF.